This record concerns one T cell receptor beta chain sequence. This may arise from a read error, as a much more abundant clone is one base away. Since the CDR3 does not end with the conserved phenylalanine or tryptophan, this likely comes from a read error. Time point specified: patch test 1, 2 weeks after DPC sensitization. Treatment specified: therapeutic diphenylcyclopropenone sensitization with weekly scalp DPC. TCRdb reprocessed the RACE reads via MiXCR and lists one record per CDR3 protein. The sample holds about 49,000 distinct CDR3 sequences, 9.3% seen once. The data were taken from a study of human T cells and chemical hapten exposure. Whole-study context: Patch testing was performed with 0.01% DPC on the upper back, with reading at 6 days.

The source is a woman in her forties or fifties with alopecia areata. Some clones in this sample may be carry-over from other donors' samples. Material: whole blood, obtained in connection with sensitization to the hapten diphenylcyclopropenone (DPC).

The CDR3 reads CASSLISGANVLTS. For the CDR3, the DNA is TGTGCCAGCAGCTTGATCTCTGGGGCCAACGTCCTGACTTCC. V is TRBV11-2 and J is TRBJ2-6; D remains ambiguous. In germline, CDR1 is SGHAT, CDR2 FQNNGV. Trimming left V 3 bases short and J 0 bases short, with 3 bases between. This CDR3 region has 14 residues.